This T cell receptor beta chain was documented in a study of cytomegalovirus exposure and HLA in healthy donors. Study information: Membership in the Caucasian-associated ancestry cluster was found for 75% to 85% of fewer than 450 genotyped donors.

After removal of 1 base from V and 7 bases from J, the junction contained 13 bases not matched to a gene. The germline gives CDR1 SNHLY, CDR2 FYNNEI. The length of the CDR3 is 17 residues. With 60 Vbeta and 13 Jbeta primers, the PCR was carried out. Sequenced by immunoSEQ multiplex PCR; TCRdb stores in-frame clones only, minus some. The sample records roughly 300,000 clones, 75% to 90% being singletons. Sequenced: PBMCs. J is TRBJ2-7 and V is TRBV2, with TRBD1 identical over 10 bases. This TCR was sampled from a man in his forties in good health and CMV-seropositive. The CDR3 nucleotides read TGTGCCAGCAGTGAAGGGGGCCTCCGGGACAGGGGCGGAGAGCAGTACTTC. Translated, it gives CASSEGGLRDRGGEQYF.